Listed here is a single T cell receptor beta chain. Its antigen is unidentified. The sample originates from a study of graft-versus-host responses after intestinal transplantation. Study summary: After anti-thymocyte globulin induction, recipients took tacrolimus and steroids for 3 to 4 years. Study-level points and caveats: An association linked early post-transplant HvG declines with peak circulating GvH clone levels. Detection of GvH clones occurred in recipient marrow, and some had their first appearance in ileum or blood.

TCRdb keeps only in-frame clones here, not all; method: immunoSEQ multiplex PCR. This table has 85,000 to 100,000 clones, around 90% appearing once. Between the trimmed V and J ends, which lost 6 bases and 6 bases, there was a span of 21 bases. The CDR3 consists of 15 residues. In germline, CDR1 is MNHNS, CDR2 SASEGT. The source was unstimulated CD4+ T cells sorted from spleen or lymph node cells, collected before intestinal transplant. The receptor comes from a human donor who received an intestinal transplant. The chain uses TRBV6-1 and TRBJ2-7, with D perhaps matching TRBD1 (6 bases). CDR3 region: CASRGALPDGGEQYF. CDR3 bases: TGTGCCAGCAGGGGGGCCCTCCCGGATGGGGGCGAGCAGTACTTC.